These 22 T cell receptor beta chains share one sample of origin, sequenced in a study of cytomegalovirus exposure and HLA in healthy donors. The PCR made use of 60 Vbeta and 13 Jbeta primers. Some clones are missing from TCRdb's copy, which holds only in-frame ones; the method was immunoSEQ multiplex PCR. The sample records tens of thousands of clones, roughly three quarters being singletons. Specimen: PBMCs. The origin of the receptors is a male donor in good health and CMV-seronegative.

The chain links TRBV4-3 to TRBJ2-7, with D maybe TRBD1 (6 bases). CDR1 and CDR2 from the germline V gene are LGHNA and YSLEER. With 2 bases removed from V and 7 bases from J, the gap between germline ends came to 18 bases. The CDR3 runs 15 residues. CDR3 coding DNA: TGCGCCAGCAGCCAAAGACGGGACACATCCATGGAGCAGTACTTC. It specifies CASSQRRDTSMEQYF.

The chain combines TRBV5-6 with TRBJ2-7; no clear D. This CDR3 is built from 14 residues. Trimming stripped 1 base from V and 3 bases from J, with 11 bases between. Germline CDR1 reads SGHDT; CDR2 reads YYEEEE. DNA for the CDR3: TGTGCCAGCAGCTTGAAGGTGGCAGGCTACGAGCAGTACTTC. It is translated as CASSLKVAGYEQYF.

The rearrangement uses TRBV10-2 and TRBJ1-3, with 7 bases lining up with TRBD1. CDR3 size: 13 residues. The ends lost 6 bases at V and 7 bases at J; junction bases unmatched: 6. From germline, CDR1 is WSHSY and CDR2 SAAADI. The CDR3: CASSGRQGNTIYF. The CDR3 DNA reads TGCGCCAGCAGCGGTAGACAGGGTAACACCATATATTTT.

V and J are TRBV28 and TRBJ1-2, with TRBD1 matching 7 bases. This CDR3 spans 17 amino acids. Germline loops: CDR1 MDHEN, CDR2 SYDVKM. Germline trimming cut 5 bases from V and 0 bases from J; bases unmatched to any gene: 12. CDR3 protein: CASSDIQGRYANYGYTF. The CDR3 DNA sequence: TGTGCCAGCAGTGACATACAGGGGAGGTATGCTAACTATGGCTACACCTTC.

This clone is a singleton in its sample. The chain couples TRBV9 to TRBJ2-1; 10 positions match TRBD2. With V trimmed by 3 bases and J by 3 bases, 3 bases remained unmatched. The CDR3 loop spans 15 amino acids. CDR1 is SGDLS, CDR2 YYNGEE, per germline. The CDR3 DNA reads TGTGCCAGCAGCGCGAGGACTAGCGGCTACAATGAGCAGTTCTTC. Residues: CASSARTSGYNEQFF.

This clone is a singleton in its sample. The V gene is TRBV10-3, the J gene TRBJ1-2, with TRBD1 matching 7 bases. Losses at the gene ends were 4 bases for V and 2 bases for J; bases not matched to a gene: 4. Germline V gives CDR1 ENHRY, CDR2 SYGVKD. The CDR3 has 14 residues. CDR3 loop: CAISVGTVNYGYTF. CDR3 coding DNA: TGTGCCATCAGTGTGGGGACAGTCAACTATGGCTACACCTTC.

Only one count was recorded for this clone. The rearrangement links TRBV2 to TRBJ1-4; maybe TRBD1 (6 bases). The CDR3 is made up of 14 amino acids. Trimming removed 4 bases from V and 13 bases from J, with 19 bases in between. CDR1 is SNHLY and CDR2 is FYNNEI in the germline V gene. CDR3 in DNA: TGTGCCAGCAGTGGGAACACAGGGCTGGTCGGACTGTTTTTT. Translating it yields CASSGNTGLVGLFF. The full variable domain, completed using reference TRBV2 and TRBJ1-4, is EPEVTQTPSHQVTQMGQEVILRCVPISNHLYFYWYRQILGQKVEFLVSFYNNEISEKSEIFDDQFSVERPDGSNFTLKIRSTKLEDSAMYFCASSGNTGLVGLFFGSGTQLSVL.

CDR3 nucleotides: TGTGCCAGCAGTAGGGGGACAGGGAATGGCTACACCTTC. This encodes CASSRGTGNGYTF. The rearrangement joins TRBV25-1 to TRBJ1-2; 9 nucleotides line up with TRBD1. CDR1 is MGHDK, CDR2 SYGVNS, per germline. V lost 5 bases and J lost 6; bases outside the gene matches: 4. This CDR3 is 13 amino acids long.

The chain joins TRBV7-9 to TRBJ1-1; no definite D call. CDR1 and CDR2 from the germline V gene are SEHNR and FQNEAQ (reference sequence). V was cut by 4 bases and J by 4 bases, with 13 bases left in between. The CDR3 has 14 amino acids. As DNA, the CDR3 is TGTGCCAGCAGCTCCCGGAGAGGGAGCACTGAAGCTTTCTTT. It specifies CASSSRRGSTEAFF.

The J gene is TRBJ1-1, the V gene TRBV7-9; perhaps TRBD1 as D (5 bases). There are 15 residues in the CDR3. Germline loops: CDR1 SEHNR, CDR2 FQNEAQ (reference sequence). V was trimmed by 2 bases and J by 0 bases, leaving 10 bases between them. CDR3 residues: CASSLQGYMNTEAFF. The DNA of the CDR3 is TGTGCCAGCAGCTTACAGGGTTACATGAACACTGAAGCTTTCTTT.

The V call is TRBV30, the J call TRBJ2-2, with 7 positions matching TRBD1. Trimming cost V 1 base and J 7 bases; bases outside gene matches: 12. The CDR3 contains 16 residues. In germline, CDR1 is GTSNPN, CDR2 SVGIG (reference sequence). The CDR3 nucleotides read TGTGCCTGGAGTGCGACAGGGTCTCTAGTCGTCGGGGAGCTGTTTTTT. Residues: CAWSATGSLVVGELFF.

The chain carries TRBV11-2 and TRBJ1-1; D is uncertain. CDR3 size: 11 residues. V lost 1 base to trimming and J lost 8 bases, with 5 bases between them. Germline V lookup: CDR1 SGHAT, CDR2 FQNNGV. In DNA form, the CDR3 reads TGTGCCAGCAGCTTAGCTGAGGAAGCTTTCTTT. It yields the protein CASSLAEEAFF.

This chain links TRBV4-1 with TRBJ2-3, with no clear D. The CDR3 contains 13 residues. Trimming left V 1 base short and J 0 bases short, with 2 bases between. Per germline, CDR1 MGHRA and CDR2 YSYEKL. The CDR3 is CASSQVSTDTQYF. For the CDR3, the DNA is TGCGCCAGCAGCCAAGTAAGCACAGATACGCAGTATTTT.

The chain uses TRBV4-1 and TRBJ1-2; 7 bases match TRBD1. The CDR3 length is 14 residues. Germline V lookup: CDR1 MGHRA, CDR2 YSYEKL. V dropped 4 bases and J dropped 4; count of bases not matched to a gene: 6. CDR3 loop: CASSPSTGAYGYTF. CDR3 nucleotide sequence: TGCGCCAGCAGCCCCTCCACAGGGGCCTATGGCTACACCTTC.

This clone was seen once. This rearrangement joins TRBV27 to TRBJ1-1, with D unclear. CDR3 size: 15 residues. The germline V and J ends were trimmed by 9 bases and 3 bases, with 20 bases remaining between them. Germline CDR1 is MNHEY and CDR2 is SMNVEV (reference sequence). As DNA, the CDR3 is TGTGCCAGGAAGACTGAGACGCCCAATTACACTGAAGCTTTCTTT. Protein sequence: CARKTETPNYTEAFF.

This chain joins TRBV5-1 and TRBJ1-3, with 7 nucleotides matching TRBD1. The V and J ends lost 0 bases and 4 bases, in that order; junction bases with no gene match: 4. There are 15 residues in the CDR3. CDR1 is SGHRS and CDR2 is YFSETQ in the germline V gene. The CDR3 DNA reads as TGCGCCAGCAGCTTGGGAGGACAGGCAGGAAACACCATATATTTT. Translated: CASSLGGQAGNTIYF.

The rearrangement uses TRBV28 and TRBJ1-6; D is unclear. V shed 1 base and J shed 4 bases, with 5 bases lying between them. Germline V gives CDR1 MDHEN, CDR2 SYDVKM. CDR3 length equals 14 residues. The CDR3: CASSLSRYNSPLHF. The CDR3 DNA is TGTGCCAGCAGTTTATCCAGGTATAATTCACCCCTCCACTTT.

The chain joins TRBV18 to TRBJ2-2, with TRBD2 identical over 8 bases. This CDR3 has 16 residues. V gave up 6 bases and J gave up 4 bases; unmatched junction bases: 10. From germline, CDR1 is KGHSH and CDR2 LQKENI. The CDR3 region is CASSPQAGDGTGELFF. The CDR3 DNA follows: TGTGCCAGCTCCCCTCAAGCGGGAGACGGCACCGGGGAGCTGTTTTTT.

This clone appeared a single time. CDR3 nucleotides: TGTGCCAGCAGCGGACCGAAGGTCCGGACTAGCGGGACGTTTTCCTACGAGCAGTACTTC. Translation gives CASSGPKVRTSGTFSYEQYF. This chain links TRBV21-1 with TRBJ2-7; the table assigns TRBD2, which was not confirmed against the DNA. TRBV21-1 is given as a pseudogene. This CDR3 is built from 20 residues.

The chain joins TRBV9 to TRBJ2-7; 9 nucleotides match TRBD1. CDR1 is SGDLS and CDR2 is YYNGEE in the germline V gene. Germline trimming cut 4 bases from V and 3 bases from J; bases unmatched to any gene: 11. This CDR3 region has 16 residues. DNA for the CDR3: TGTGCCAGCAGCCCCCGGACAGGGGCTACGGACTACGAGCAGTACTTC. It encodes CASSPRTGATDYEQYF.

The rearrangement joins TRBV5-1 to TRBJ2-7; 9 bases match TRBD1. CDR1 and CDR2 from the germline V gene are SGHRS and YFSETQ. The CDR3 is 17 residues long. Trimming removed 0 bases from V and 0 bases from J; junction bases left unmatched: 7. CDR3 loop: CASSLESPGQGSYEQYF. As DNA, the CDR3 is TGCGCCAGCAGCTTGGAATCCCCGGGACAGGGCTCCTACGAGCAGTACTTC. The variable domain in full, completed from reference TRBV5-1 and TRBJ2-7, reads KAGVTQTPRYLIKTRGQQVTLSCSPISGHRSVSWYQQTPGQGLQFLFEYFSETQRNKGNFPGRFSGRQFSNSRSEMNVSTLELGDSALYLCASSLESPGQGSYEQYFGPGTRLTVT.

The chain joins TRBV10-2 to TRBJ1-1, with 8 bases lining up with TRBD1. V lost 8 bases, J lost 5 bases, and 7 bases stayed unmatched. Germline loops: CDR1 WSHSY, CDR2 SAAADI. This CDR3 spans 13 amino acids. The DNA for the CDR3 is TGCGCCAGCGGAGGACAGGGCGGTACTGAAGCTTTCTTT. Amino acids: CASGGQGGTEAFF.